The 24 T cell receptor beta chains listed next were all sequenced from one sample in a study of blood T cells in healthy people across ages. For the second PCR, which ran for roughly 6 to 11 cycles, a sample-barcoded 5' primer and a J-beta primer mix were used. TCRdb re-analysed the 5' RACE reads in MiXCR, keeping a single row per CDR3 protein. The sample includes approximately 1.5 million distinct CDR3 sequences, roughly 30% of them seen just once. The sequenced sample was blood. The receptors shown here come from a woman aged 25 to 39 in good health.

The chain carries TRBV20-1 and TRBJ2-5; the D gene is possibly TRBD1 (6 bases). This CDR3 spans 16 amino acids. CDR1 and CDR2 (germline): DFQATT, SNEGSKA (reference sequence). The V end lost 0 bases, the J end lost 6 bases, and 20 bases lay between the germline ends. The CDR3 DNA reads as TGCAGTGCTAGAGAACCGCTGGGACATATTCAAAAGACCCAGTACTTC. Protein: CSAREPLGHIQKTQYF.

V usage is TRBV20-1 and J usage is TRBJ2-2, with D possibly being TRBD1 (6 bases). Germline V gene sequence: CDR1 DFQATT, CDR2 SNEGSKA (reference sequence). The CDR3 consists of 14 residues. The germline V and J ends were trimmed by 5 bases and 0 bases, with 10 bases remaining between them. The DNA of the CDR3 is TGCAGTGCTCCGGGACAAGCGAACACCGGGGAGCTGTTTTTT. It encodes CSAPGQANTGELFF.

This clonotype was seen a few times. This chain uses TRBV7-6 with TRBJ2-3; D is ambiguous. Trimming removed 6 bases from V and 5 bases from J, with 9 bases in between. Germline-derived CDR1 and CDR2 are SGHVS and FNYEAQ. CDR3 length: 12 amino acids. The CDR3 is CASSSRKDTQYF. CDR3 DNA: TGTGCCAGCAGTTCACGTAAAGATACGCAGTATTTT.

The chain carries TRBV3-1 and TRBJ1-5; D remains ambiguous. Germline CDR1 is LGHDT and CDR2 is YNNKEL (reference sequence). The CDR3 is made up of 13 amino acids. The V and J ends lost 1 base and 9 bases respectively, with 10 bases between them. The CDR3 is CASSQATGRPQHF. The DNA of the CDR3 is TGTGCCAGCAGCCAAGCAACCGGGAGGCCCCAGCATTTT.

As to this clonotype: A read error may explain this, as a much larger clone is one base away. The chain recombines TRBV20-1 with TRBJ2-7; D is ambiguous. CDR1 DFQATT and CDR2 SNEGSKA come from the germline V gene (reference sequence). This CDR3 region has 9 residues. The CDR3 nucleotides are TGCAGTGCTAGCTACGAGCAGGACTTC. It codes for CSASYEQDF.

The CDR3 region has the DNA TGTGCCGTAAACCCCTGGAGTTCAGATACGCAGTATTTT. This sequence encodes CAVNPWSSDTQYF. The genes are TRBV30 and TRBJ2-3, with D unclear. The germline V and J ends were trimmed by 8 bases and 4 bases, with 16 bases remaining between them. There are 13 residues in the CDR3. The V gene's germline CDR1 is GTSNPN and CDR2 SVGIG (reference sequence).

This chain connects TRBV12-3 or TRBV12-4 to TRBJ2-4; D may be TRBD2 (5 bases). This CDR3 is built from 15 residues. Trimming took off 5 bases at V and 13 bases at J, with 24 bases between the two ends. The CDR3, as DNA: TGTGCCAGCAGTCAAACCGCATGGGGAGCAGGAGAGCAGTACTTC. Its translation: CASSQTAWGAGEQYF.

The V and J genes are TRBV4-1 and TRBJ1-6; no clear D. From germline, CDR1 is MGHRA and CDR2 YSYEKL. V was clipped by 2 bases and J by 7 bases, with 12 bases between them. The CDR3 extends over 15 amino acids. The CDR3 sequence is CASSQITERNSPLHF. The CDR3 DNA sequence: TGCGCCAGCAGCCAAATAACAGAAAGGAATTCACCCCTCCACTTT.

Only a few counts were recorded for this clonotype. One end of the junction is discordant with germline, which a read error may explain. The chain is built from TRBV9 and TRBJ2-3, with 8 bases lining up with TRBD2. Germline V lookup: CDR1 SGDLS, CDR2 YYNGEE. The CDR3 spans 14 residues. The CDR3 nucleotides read TGTGCCAGCAGGCCGAGCGGGAGCAAAGATACGCAGTATTTT. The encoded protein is CASRPSGSKDTQYF. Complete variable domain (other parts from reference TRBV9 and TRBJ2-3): DSGVTQTPKHLITATGQRVTLRCSPRSGDLSVYWYQQSLDQGLQFLIQYYNGEERAKGNILERFSAQQFPDLHSELNLSSLELGDSALYFCASRPSGSKDTQYFGPGTRLTVL.

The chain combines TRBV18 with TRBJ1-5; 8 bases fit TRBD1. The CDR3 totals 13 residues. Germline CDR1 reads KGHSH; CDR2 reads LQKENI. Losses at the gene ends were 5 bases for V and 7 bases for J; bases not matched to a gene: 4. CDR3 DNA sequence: TGTGCCAGCTCAGAACAGGGGGAGCAGCCCCAGCATTTT. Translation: CASSEQGEQPQHF.

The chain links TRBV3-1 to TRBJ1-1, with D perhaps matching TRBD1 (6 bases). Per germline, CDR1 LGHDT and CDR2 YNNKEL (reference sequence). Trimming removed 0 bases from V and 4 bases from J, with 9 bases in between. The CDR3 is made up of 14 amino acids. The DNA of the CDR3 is TGTGCCAGCAGCCAAGAAATCAGGGGCACTGAAGCTTTCTTT. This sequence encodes CASSQEIRGTEAFF.

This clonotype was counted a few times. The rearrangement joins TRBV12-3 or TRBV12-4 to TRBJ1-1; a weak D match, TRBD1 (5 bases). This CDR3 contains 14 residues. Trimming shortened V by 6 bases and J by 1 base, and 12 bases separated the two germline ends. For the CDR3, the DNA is TGTGCCAGCAGGCCCTCTGGGGGGAACACTGAAGCTTTCTTT. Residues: CASRPSGGNTEAFF.

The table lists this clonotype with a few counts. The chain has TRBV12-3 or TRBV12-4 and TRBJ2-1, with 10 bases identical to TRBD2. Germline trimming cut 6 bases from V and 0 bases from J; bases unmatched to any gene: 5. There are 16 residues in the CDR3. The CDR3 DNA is TGTGCCAGCAGCGGACTAGCGGCACGCTCCTACAATGAGCAGTTCTTC. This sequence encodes CASSGLAARSYNEQFF.

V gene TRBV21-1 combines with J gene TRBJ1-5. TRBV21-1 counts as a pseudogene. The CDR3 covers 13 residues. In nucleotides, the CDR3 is TGTGCCAGCAGCAAGGCCCCAACCCAGCCCCAGCATTTT. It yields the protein CASSKAPTQPQHF.

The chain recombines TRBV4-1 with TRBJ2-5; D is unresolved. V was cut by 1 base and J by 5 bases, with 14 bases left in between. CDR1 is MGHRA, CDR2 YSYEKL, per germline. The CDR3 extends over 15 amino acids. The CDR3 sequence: CASSQGVGSRETQYF. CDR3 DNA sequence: TGCGCCAGCAGCCAAGGGGTAGGGTCCCGTGAGACCCAGTACTTC.

CDR3 loop: CASSPEDWAPGDTQYF. The CDR3 nucleotides are TGTGCCAGCTCACCAGAGGATTGGGCCCCTGGGGATACGCAGTATTTT. This sequence joins TRBV18 and TRBJ2-3, with D unresolved. The CDR3 contains 16 residues. The V gene's germline CDR1 is KGHSH and CDR2 LQKENI. V was clipped by 2 bases and J by 6 bases, with 18 bases between them.

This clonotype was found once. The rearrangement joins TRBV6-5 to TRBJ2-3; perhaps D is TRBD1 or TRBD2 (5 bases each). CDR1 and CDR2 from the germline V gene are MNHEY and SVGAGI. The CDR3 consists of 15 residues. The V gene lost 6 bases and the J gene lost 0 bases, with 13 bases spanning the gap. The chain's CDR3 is CASRSWDRSTDTQYF. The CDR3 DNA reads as TGTGCCAGCAGATCCTGGGACCGCAGCACAGATACGCAGTATTTT.

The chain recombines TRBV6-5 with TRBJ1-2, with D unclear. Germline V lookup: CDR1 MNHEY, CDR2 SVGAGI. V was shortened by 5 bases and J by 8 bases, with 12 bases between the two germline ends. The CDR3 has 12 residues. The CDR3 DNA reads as TGTGCCAGCAGTACTGGGTGGGAGGGCTACACCTTC. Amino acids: CASSTGWEGYTF.

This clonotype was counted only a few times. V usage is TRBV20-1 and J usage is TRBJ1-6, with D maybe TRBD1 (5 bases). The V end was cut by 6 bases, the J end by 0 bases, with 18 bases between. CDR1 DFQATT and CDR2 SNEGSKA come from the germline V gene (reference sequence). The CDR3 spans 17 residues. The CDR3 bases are TGCAGTGCCAGGAAAGGGGCCCGTACCTCCTATAATTCACCCCTCCACTTT. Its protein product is CSARKGARTSYNSPLHF.

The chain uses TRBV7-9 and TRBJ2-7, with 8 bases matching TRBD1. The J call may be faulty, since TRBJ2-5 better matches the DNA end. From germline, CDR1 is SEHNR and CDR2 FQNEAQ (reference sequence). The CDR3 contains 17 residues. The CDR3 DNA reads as TGTGCCAGCAGCTCAAACACCGGACAGGGCCAACAAGAGACCCAGTACTTC. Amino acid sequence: CASSSNTGQGQQETQYF.

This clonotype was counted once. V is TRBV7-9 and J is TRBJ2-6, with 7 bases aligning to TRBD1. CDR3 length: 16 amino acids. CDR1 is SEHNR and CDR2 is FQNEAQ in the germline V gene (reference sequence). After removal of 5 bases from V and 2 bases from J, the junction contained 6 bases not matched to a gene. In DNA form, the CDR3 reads TGTGCCAGCAGCAAAGTAGGGGGCGCTGGGGCCAACGTCCTGACTTTC. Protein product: CASSKVGGAGANVLTF.

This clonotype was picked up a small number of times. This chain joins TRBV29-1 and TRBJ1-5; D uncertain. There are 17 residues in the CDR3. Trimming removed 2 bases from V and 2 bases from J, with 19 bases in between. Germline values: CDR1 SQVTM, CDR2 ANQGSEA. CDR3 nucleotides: TGCAGCGTTGAACACGCTAGTTGTTCAACCCGCAATCAGCCCCAGCATTTT. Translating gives CSVEHASCSTRNQPQHF.

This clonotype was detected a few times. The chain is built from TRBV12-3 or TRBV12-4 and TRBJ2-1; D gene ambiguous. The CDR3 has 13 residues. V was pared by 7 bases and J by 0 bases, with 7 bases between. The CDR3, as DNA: TGTGCCAGCATGCTGAGCTCCTACAATGAGCAGTTCTTC. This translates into CASMLSSYNEQFF.

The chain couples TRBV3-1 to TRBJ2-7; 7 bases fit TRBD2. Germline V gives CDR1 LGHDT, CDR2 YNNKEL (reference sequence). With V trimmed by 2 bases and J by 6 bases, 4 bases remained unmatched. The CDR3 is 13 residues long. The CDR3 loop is CASSQTPGGEQYF. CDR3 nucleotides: TGTGCCAGCAGCCAAACACCGGGGGGCGAGCAGTACTTC.